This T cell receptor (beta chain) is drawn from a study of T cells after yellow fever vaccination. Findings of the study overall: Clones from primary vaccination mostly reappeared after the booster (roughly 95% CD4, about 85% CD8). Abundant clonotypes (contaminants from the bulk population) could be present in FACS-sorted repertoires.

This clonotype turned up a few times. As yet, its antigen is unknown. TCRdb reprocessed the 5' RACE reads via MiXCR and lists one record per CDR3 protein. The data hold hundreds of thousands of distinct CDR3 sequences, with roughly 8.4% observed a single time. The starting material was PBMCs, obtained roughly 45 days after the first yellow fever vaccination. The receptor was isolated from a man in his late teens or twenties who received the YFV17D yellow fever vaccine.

The DNA of the CDR3 is TGTGCCAGCAGCTTAAGGATGGCGGGGGATGAGCAGTTCTTC. Translation gives CASSLRMAGDEQFF. This sequence joins TRBV7-3 and TRBJ2-1, with 7 bases identical to TRBD2. The germline gives CDR1 SGHTA, CDR2 FQGTGA. The V gene end was trimmed by 1 base and the J gene end by 8 bases; junction bases not matched to a gene: 5. The CDR3 covers 14 residues.